The present T cell receptor beta chain was sequenced within a study of metastatic and nonmetastatic thyroid tumors. The study, taken as a whole, reports: Reportedly, malignant thyroid tumors had significantly higher TCR beta diversity than benign nodules, in blood and tumor.

Germline V lookup: CDR1 MRHNA, CDR2 SNTAGT. The CDR3 contains 15 residues. On this clone itself: What it recognizes is unknown. One end of the junction varies from germline; a read error may be responsible.

TCRdb re-analyzed the PCR reads through MiXCR. The repertoire holds 20,000 to 25,000 clones, with less than 20% as singletons. No treatment had been given to any patient before thyroid surgery. The rearrangement links TRBV6-4 to TRBJ2-3, with D unresolved. The specimen was adjacent normal tissue. The receptor was derived from a male donor with papillary thyroid cancer or a benign thyroid nodule (not recorded which). Some clones in this sample may be carry-over from other donors' samples. The CDR3 coding sequence is TGTGCCAGCATTGACTCGTGGATTAGCACAGATACGCAGTATTTT. Translating gives CASIDSWISTDTQYF.